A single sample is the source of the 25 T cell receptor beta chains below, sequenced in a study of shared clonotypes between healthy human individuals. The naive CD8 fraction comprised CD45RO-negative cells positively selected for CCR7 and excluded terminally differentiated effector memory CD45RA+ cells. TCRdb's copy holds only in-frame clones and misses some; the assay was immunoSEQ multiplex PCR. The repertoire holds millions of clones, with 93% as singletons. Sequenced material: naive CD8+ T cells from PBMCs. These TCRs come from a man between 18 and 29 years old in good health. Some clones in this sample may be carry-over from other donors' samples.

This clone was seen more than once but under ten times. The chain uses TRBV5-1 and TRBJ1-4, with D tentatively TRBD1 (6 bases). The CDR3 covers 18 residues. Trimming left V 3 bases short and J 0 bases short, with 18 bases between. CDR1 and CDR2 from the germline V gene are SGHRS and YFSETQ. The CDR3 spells CASSSHTDRYATNEKLFF. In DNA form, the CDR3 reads TGCGCCAGCAGCTCACATACGGACAGATATGCAACTAATGAAAAACTGTTTTTT. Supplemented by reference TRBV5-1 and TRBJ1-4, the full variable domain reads KAGVTQTPRYLIKTRGQQVTLSCSPISGHRSVSWYQQTPGQGLQFLFEYFSETQRNKGNFPGRFSGRQFSNSRSEMNVSTLELGDSALYLCASSSHTDRYATNEKLFFGSGTQLSVL.

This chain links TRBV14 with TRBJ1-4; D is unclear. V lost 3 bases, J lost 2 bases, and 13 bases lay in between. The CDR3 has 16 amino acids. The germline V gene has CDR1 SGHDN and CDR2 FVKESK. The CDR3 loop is CASSHHRGQTNEKLFF. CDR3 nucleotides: TGTGCCAGCAGCCACCACCGCGGGCAGACTAATGAAAAACTGTTTTTT.

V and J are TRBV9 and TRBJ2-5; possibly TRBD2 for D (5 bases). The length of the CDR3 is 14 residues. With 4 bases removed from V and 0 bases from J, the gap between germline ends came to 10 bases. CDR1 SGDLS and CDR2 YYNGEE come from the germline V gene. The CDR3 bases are TGTGCCAGCAGCCTAAACGGGAACCAAGAGACCCAGTACTTC. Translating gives CASSLNGNQETQYF.

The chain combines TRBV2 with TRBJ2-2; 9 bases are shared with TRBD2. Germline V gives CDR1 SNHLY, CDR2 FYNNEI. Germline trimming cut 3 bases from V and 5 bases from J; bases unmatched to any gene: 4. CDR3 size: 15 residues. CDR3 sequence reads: CASSDWREGTGELFF. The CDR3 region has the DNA TGTGCCAGCAGTGACTGGCGGGAGGGGACCGGGGAGCTGTTTTTT.

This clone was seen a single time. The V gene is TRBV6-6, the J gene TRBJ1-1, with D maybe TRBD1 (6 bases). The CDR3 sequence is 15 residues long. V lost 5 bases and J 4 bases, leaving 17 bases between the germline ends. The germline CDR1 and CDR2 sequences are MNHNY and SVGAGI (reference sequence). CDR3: CASSASGQLATEAFF. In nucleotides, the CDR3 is TGTGCCAGCAGTGCCTCAGGACAGCTTGCCACTGAAGCTTTCTTT.

CDR3 coding DNA: TGTGCCAGCAGCGTACGAGCGGGAGACGGGACAGATACGCAGTATTTT. Translation gives CASSVRAGDGTDTQYF. The V call is TRBV9, the J call TRBJ2-3; 8 bases match TRBD2. CDR3 size: 16 residues. From germline, CDR1 is SGDLS and CDR2 YYNGEE. With V trimmed by 1 base and J by 3 bases, 7 bases remained unmatched.

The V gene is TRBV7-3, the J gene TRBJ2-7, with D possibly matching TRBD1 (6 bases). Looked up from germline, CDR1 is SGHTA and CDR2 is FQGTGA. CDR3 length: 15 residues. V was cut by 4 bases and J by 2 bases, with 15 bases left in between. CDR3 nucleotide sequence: TGTGCCAGCAGCTACCAGCCGGGACATCCCTACGAGCAGTACTTC. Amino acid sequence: CASSYQPGHPYEQYF.

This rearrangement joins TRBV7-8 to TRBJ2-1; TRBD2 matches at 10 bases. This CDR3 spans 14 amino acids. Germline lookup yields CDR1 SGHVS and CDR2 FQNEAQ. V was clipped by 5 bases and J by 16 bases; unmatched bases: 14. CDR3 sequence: CASSRPGLAEPHFF. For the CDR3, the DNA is TGTGCCAGCAGCAGACCAGGACTAGCGGAGCCCCATTTCTTC. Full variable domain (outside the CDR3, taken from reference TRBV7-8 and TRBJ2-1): GAGVSQSPRYKVAKRGQDVALRCDPISGHVSLFWYQQALGQGPEFLTYFQNEAQLDKSGLPSDRFFAERPEGSVSTLKIQRTQQEDSAVYLCASSRPGLAEPHFFGPGTRLTVL.

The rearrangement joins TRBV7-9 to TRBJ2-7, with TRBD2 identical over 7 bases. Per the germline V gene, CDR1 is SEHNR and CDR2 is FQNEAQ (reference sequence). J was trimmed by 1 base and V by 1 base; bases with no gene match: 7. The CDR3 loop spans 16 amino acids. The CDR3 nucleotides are TGTGCCAGCAGCTTAGGGGACGCGGGAGTTTCCTACGAGCAGTACTTC. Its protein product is CASSLGDAGVSYEQYF.

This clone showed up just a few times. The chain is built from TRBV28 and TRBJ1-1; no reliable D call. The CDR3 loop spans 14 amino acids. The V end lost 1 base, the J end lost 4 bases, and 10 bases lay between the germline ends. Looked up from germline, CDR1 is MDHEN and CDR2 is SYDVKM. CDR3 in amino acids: CASSLLSGVTEAFF. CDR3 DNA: TGTGCCAGCAGTTTATTGTCCGGGGTCACTGAAGCTTTCTTT. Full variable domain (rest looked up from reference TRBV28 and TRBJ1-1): DVKVTQSSRYLVKRTGEKVFLECVQDMDHENMFWYRQDPGLGLRLIYFSYDVKMKEKGDIPEGYSVSREKKERFSLILESASTNQTSMYLCASSLLSGVTEAFFGQGTRLTVV.

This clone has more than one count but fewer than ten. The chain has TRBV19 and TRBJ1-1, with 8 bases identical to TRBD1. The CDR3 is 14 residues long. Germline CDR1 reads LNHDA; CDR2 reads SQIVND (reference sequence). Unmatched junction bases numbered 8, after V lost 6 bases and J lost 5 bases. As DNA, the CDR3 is TGTGCCAGTAGGGTGACAGGGGATACGACTGAAGCTTTCTTT. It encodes CASRVTGDTTEAFF.

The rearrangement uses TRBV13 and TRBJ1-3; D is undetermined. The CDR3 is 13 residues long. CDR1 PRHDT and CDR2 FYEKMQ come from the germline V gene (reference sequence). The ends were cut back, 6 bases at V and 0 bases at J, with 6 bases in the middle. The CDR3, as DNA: TGTGCCAGCAGGGAAGACTCTGGAAACACCATATATTTT. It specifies CASREDSGNTIYF.

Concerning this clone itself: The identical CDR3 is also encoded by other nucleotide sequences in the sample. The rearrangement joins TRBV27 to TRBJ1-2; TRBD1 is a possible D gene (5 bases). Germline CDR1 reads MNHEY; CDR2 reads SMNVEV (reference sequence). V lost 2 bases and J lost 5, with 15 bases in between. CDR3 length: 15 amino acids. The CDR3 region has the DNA TGTGCCAGCAGTTTACGACCGGGACTGATTTATGGCTACACCTTC. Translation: CASSLRPGLIYGYTF.

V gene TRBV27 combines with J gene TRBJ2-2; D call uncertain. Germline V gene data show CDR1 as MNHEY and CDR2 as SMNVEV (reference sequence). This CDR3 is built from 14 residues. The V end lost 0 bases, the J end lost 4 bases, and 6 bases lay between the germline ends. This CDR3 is CASSLSDITGELFF. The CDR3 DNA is TGTGCCAGCAGTTTATCAGACATCACCGGGGAGCTGTTTTTT.

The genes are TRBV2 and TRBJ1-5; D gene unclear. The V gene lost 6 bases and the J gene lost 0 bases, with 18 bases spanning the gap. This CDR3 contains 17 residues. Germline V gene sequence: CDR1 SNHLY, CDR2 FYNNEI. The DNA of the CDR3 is TGTGCCAGCAGAAGGAGGCTCGGGCACGATAGCAATCAGCCCCAGCATTTT. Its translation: CASRRRLGHDSNQPQHF.

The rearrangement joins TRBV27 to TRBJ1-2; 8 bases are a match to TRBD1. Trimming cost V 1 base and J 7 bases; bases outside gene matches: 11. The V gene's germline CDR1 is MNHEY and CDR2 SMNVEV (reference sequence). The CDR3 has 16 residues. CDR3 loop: CASSLLRGDRKVGYTF. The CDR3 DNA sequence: TGTGCCAGCAGTTTATTGAGGGGGGACAGGAAAGTTGGCTACACCTTC.

The CDR3 nucleotides read TGTGCCAGCAGCTTAGTCAGATGGGGTGAAGCTTTCTTT. Residues: CASSLVRWGEAFF. This chain connects TRBV13 to TRBJ1-1; D is ambiguous. This CDR3 is built from 13 residues. V was trimmed by 1 base and J by 7 bases, leaving 10 bases between them. Germline V gene sequence: CDR1 PRHDT, CDR2 FYEKMQ (reference sequence).

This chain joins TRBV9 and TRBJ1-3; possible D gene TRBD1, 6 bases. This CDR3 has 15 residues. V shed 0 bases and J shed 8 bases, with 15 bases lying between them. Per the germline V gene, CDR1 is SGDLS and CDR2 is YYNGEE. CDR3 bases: TGTGCCAGCAGCGTAGCTACGGGACAAGGGGACACCATATATTTT. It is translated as CASSVATGQGDTIYF.

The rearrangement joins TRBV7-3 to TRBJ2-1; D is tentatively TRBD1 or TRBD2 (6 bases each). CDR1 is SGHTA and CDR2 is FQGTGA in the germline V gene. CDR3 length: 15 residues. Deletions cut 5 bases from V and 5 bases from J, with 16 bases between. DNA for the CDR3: TGTGCCAGCAGCCCCCTAGGGGGAGGCCACAATGAGCAGTTCTTC. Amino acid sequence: CASSPLGGGHNEQFF. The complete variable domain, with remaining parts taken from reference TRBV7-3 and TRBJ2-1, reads GAGVSQTPSNKVTEKGKYVELRCDPISGHTALYWYRQSLGQGPEFLIYFQGTGAADDSGLPNDRFFAVRPEGSVSTLKIQRTERGDSAVYLCASSPLGGGHNEQFFGPGTRLTVL.

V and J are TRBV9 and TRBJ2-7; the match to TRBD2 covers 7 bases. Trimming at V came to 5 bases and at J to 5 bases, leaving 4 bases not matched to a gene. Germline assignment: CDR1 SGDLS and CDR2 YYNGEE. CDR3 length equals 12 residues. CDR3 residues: CASRGRGNEQYF. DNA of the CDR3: TGTGCCAGCAGAGGGCGGGGGAACGAGCAGTACTTC.

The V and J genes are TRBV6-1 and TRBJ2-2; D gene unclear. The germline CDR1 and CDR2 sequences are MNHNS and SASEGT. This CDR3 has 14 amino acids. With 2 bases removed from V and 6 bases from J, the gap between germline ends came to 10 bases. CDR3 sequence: CASSEISGPGELFF. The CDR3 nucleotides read TGTGCCAGCAGTGAAATAAGTGGCCCCGGGGAGCTGTTTTTT.

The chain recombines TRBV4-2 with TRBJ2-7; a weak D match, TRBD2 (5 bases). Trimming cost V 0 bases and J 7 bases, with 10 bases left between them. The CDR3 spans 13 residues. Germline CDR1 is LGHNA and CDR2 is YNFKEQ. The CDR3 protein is CASSQERAMEQYF. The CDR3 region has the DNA TGTGCCAGCAGCCAAGAGAGGGCCATGGAGCAGTACTTC.

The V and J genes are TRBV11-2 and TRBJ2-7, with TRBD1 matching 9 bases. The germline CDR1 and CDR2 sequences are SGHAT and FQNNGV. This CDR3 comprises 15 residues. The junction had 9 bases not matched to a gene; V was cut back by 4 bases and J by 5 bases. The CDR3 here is CASSSRQGGAHEQYF. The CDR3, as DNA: TGTGCCAGCAGCTCCCGACAGGGGGGTGCGCACGAGCAGTACTTC.

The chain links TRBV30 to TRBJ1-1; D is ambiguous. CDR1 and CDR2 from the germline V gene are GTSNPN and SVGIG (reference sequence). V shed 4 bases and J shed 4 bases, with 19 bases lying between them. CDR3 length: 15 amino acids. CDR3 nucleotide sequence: TGTGCCTGGACTCCCAAATACACGAGCTTCACTGAAGCTTTCTTT. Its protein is CAWTPKYTSFTEAFF.

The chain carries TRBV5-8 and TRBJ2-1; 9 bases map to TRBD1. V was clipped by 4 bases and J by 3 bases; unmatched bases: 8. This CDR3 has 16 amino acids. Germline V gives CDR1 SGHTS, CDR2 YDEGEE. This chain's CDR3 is CASSITGTGYYNEQFF. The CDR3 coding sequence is TGTGCCAGCAGCATAACCGGGACAGGGTACTACAATGAGCAGTTCTTC.